Sequencing of this T cell receptor (beta chain) was carried out in a study of beta chain features in type 1 diabetes. Study overall: Examination spanned 100 million to 120 million sorted cells from all samples.

cDNA synthesis used the whole RNA isolate, giving expressed TCRB sequences. Produced via immunoSEQ multiplex PCR; TCRdb's table is partial and in-frame only. The data hold about 290,000 clones, with 7% to 9% observed a single time. This clone was seen only a few times. Its antigen is undetermined. Study-level points and caveats: A greater similarity of naive, central memory and Treg TCRB repertoires was seen among patients than among healthy donors. At VDJ recombination sites, type 1 diabetes patients had fewer insertions and more deleted nucleotides.

The CDR3 has 11 amino acids. Germline lookup yields CDR1 DFQATT and CDR2 SNEGSKA (reference sequence). Trimming left V 6 bases short and J 5 bases short, with 10 bases between. Sequences were obtained from central memory CD4+ T cells from blood. The chain joins TRBV20-1 to TRBJ2-5, with a possible D match to TRBD1 (6 bases). The sequence was obtained from a woman aged 18-29 years in good health. CDR3 region: CSARTVETQYF. The CDR3 DNA is TGCAGTGCCCGGACAGTCGAGACCCAGTACTTC.